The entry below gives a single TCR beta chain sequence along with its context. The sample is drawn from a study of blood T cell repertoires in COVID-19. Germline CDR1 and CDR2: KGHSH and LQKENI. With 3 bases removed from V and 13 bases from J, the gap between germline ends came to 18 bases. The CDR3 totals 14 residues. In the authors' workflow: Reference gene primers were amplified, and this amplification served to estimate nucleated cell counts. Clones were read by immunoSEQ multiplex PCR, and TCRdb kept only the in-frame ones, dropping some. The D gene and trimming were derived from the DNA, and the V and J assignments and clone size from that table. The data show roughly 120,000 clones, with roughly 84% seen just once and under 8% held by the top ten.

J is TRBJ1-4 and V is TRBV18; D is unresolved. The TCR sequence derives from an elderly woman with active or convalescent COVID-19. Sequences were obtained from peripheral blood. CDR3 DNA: TGTGCCAGCTCACCGTCGTTTCGGGAGACTGGACTGTTTTTT. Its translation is CASSPSFRETGLFF.